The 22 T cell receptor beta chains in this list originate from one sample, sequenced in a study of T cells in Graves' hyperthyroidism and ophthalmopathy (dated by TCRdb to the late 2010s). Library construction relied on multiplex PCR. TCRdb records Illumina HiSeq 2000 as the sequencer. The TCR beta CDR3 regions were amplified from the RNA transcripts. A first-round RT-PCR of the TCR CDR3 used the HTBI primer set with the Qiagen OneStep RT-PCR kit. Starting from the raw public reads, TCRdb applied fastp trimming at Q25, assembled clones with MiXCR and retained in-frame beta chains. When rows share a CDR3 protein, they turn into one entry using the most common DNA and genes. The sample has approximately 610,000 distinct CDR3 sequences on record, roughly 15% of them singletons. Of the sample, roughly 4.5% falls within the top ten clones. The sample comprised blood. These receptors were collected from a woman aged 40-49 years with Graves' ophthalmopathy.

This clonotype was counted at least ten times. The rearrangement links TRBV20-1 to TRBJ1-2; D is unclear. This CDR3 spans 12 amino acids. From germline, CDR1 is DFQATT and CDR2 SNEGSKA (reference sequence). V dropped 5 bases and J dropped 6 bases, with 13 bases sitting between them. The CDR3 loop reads CSAGSSKNGYTF. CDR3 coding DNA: TGCAGTGCTGGCAGTTCCAAAAATGGCTACACCTTC.

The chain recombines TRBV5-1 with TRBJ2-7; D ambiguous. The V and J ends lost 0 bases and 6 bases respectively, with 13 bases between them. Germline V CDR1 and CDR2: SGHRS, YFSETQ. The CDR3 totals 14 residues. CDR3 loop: CASSLVGLRGEQYF. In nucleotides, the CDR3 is TGCGCCAGCAGCTTGGTCGGCCTAAGAGGCGAGCAGTACTTC.

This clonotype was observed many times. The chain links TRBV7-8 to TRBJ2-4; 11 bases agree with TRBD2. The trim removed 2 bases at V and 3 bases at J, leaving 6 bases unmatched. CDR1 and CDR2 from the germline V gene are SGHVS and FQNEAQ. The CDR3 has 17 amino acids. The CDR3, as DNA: TGTGCCAGCAGCTTACTACTAGCGGGAGACCTCAAAAACATTCAGTACTTC. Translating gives CASSLLLAGDLKNIQYF.

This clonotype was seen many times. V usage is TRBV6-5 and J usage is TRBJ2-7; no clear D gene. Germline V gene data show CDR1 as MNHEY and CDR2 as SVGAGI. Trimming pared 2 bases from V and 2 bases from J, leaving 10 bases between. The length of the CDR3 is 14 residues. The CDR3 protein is CASSYQPETYEQYF. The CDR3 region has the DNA TGTGCCAGCAGTTACCAGCCGGAAACCTACGAGCAGTACTTC.

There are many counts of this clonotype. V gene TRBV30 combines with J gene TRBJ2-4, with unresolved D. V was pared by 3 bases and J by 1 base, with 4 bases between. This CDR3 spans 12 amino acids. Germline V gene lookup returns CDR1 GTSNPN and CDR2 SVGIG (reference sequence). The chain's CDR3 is CAWRVAKNIQYF. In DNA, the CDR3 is TGTGCCTGGAGGGTTGCCAAAAACATTCAGTACTTC.

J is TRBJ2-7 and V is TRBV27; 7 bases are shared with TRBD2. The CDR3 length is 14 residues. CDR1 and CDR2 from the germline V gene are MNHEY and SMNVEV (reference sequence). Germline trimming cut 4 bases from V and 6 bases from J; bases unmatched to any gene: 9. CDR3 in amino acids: CASSSLGGGGEQYF. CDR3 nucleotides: TGTGCCAGCAGTTCTCTCGGCGGCGGGGGCGAGCAGTACTTC.

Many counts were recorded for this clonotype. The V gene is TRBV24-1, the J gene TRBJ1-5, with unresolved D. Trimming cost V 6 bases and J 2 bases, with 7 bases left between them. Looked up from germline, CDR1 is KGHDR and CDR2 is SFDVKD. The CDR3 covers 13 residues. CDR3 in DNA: TGTGCCACCAGTCAAGGAGGCAATCAGCCCCAGCATTTT. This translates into CATSQGGNQPQHF.

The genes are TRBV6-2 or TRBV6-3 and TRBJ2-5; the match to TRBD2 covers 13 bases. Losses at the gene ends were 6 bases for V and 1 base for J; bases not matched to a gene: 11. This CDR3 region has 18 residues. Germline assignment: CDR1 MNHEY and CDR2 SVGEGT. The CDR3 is CASSRGTSGETLQETQYF. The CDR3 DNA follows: TGTGCCAGCAGCCGCGGGACTAGCGGGGAAACACTCCAAGAGACCCAGTACTTC.

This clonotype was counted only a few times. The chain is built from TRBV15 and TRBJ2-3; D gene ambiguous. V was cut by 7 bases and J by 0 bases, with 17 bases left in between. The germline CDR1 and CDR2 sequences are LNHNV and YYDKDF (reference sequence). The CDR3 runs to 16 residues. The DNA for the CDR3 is TGTGCCACCACTACCCGGCTAGATCCTAGCACAGATACGCAGTATTTT. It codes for CATTTRLDPSTDTQYF.

As DNA, the CDR3 is TGTGCCAGCAGCGCAATAGCGGGAGGGCCAACAAGCGCCAAAAACATTCAGTACTTC. This translates into CASSAIAGGPTSAKNIQYF. The V and J genes are TRBV4-2 and TRBJ2-4, with TRBD2 matching over 11 bases. J lost 1 base, V lost 5 bases, and 13 bases had no gene match. This CDR3 is built from 19 residues. Germline-derived CDR1 and CDR2 are LGHNA and YNFKEQ.

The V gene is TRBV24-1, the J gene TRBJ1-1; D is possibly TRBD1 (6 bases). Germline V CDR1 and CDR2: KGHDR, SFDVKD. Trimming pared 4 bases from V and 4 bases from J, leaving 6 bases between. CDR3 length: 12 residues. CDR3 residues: CATSDRGTEAFF. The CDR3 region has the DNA TGTGCCACCAGTGACAGGGGCACTGAAGCTTTCTTT.

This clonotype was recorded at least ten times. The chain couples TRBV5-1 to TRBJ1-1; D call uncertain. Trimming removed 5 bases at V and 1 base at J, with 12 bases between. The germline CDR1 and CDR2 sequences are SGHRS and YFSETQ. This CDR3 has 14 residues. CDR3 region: CASRRSRQNTEAFF. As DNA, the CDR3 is TGCGCCAGCAGAAGGAGTAGGCAGAACACTGAAGCTTTCTTT. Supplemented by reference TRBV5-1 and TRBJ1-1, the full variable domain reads KAGVTQTPRYLIKTRGQQVTLSCSPISGHRSVSWYQQTPGQGLQFLFEYFSETQRNKGNFPGRFSGRQFSNSRSEMNVSTLELGDSALYLCASRRSRQNTEAFFGQGTRLTVV.

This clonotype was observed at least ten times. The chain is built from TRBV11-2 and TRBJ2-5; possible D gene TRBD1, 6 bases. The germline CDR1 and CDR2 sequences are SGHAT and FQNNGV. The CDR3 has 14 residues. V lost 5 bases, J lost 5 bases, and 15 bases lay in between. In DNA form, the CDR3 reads TGTGCCAGCAGCCTAGTTAGGACAGTGGAGACCCAGTACTTC. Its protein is CASSLVRTVETQYF.

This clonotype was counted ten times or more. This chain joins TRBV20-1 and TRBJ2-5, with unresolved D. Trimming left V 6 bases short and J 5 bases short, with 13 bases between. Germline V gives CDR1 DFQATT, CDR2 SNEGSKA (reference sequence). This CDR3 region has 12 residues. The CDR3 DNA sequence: TGCAGTGCCTCGGACCCAGCGGAGACCCAGTACTTC. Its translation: CSASDPAETQYF.

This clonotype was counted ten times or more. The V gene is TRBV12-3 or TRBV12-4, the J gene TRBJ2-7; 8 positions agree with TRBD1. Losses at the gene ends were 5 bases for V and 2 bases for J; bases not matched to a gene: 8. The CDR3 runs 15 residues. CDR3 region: CASSPSGDRTYEQYF. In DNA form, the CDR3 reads TGTGCCAGCAGTCCTTCCGGGGACAGGACCTACGAGCAGTACTTC.

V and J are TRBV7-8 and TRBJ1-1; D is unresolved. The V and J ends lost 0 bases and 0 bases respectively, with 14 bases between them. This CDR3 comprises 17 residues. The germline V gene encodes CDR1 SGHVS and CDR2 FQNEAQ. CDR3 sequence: CASSLARVGPMNTEAFF. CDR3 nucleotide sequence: TGTGCCAGCAGCTTAGCAAGGGTCGGGCCCATGAACACTGAAGCTTTCTTT.

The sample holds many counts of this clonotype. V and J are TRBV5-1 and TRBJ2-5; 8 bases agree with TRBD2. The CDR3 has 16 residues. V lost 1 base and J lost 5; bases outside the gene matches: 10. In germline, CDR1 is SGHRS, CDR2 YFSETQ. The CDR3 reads CASSLSSGLAGETQYF. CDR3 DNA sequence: TGCGCCAGCAGCTTGTCAAGTGGACTAGCTGGCGAGACCCAGTACTTC.

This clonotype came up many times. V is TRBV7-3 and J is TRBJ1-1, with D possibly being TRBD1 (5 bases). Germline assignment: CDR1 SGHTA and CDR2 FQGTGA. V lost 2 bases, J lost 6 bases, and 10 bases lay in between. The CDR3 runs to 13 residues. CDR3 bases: TGTGCCAGCAGCTTACGGCAGGGCTCTGAAGCTTTCTTT. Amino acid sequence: CASSLRQGSEAFF.

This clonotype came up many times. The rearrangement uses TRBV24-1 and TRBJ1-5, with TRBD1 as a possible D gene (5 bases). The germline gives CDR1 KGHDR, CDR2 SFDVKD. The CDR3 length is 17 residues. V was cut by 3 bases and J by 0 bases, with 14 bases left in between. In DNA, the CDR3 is TGTGCCACCAGTGATCACCAGGACACTTATAGCAATCAGCCCCAGCATTTT. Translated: CATSDHQDTYSNQPQHF.

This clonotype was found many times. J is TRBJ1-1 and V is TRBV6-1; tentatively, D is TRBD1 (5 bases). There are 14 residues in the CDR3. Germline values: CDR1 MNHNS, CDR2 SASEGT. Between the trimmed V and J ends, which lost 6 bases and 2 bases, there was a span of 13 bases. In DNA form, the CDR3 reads TGTGCCAGCAGCCACGCAGGGTTTAACACTGAAGCTTTCTTT. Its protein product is CASSHAGFNTEAFF.

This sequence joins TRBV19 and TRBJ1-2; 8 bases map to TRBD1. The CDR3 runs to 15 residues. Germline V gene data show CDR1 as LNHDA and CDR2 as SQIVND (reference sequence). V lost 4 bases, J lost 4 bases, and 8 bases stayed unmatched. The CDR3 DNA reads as TGTGCCAGTAGTACCCTTGGACAGGGTTTCTATGGCTACACCTTC. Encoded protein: CASSTLGQGFYGYTF. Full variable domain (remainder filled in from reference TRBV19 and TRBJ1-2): DGGITQSPKYLFRKEGQNVTLSCEQNLNHDAMYWYRQDPGQGLRLIYYSQIVNDFQKGDIAEGYSVSREKKESFPLTVTSAQKNPTAFYLCASSTLGQGFYGYTFGSGTRLTVV.

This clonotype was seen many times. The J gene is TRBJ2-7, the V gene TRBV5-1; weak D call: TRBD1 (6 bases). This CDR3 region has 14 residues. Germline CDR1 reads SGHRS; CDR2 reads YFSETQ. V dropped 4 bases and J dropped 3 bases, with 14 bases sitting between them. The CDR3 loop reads CASSPDRMGYEQYF. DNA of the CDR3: TGCGCCAGCAGCCCAGACAGGATGGGCTACGAGCAGTACTTC.